The 17 T cell receptor beta chains given below trace back to one sample, sequenced in a study of T-cell reconstitution after alpha-beta-depleted transplantation in children. It was with unique molecular identifiers that the TCRbeta library was prepared. TCRdb re-called the PCR reads through MiXCR, storing one row per CDR3 protein. The table lists hundreds of thousands of distinct CDR3 sequences, more than 10% of them singletons. This sample comprised PBMCs from the stem cell graft donor, obtained from the stem cell graft. The receptors shown here come from a human donor who donated a stem cell graft to a child with acute lymphoblastic leukemia.

This clonotype came up many times. The chain combines TRBV5-6 with TRBJ2-7; D is unresolved. The CDR3 length is 12 residues. V was pared by 3 bases and J by 7 bases, with 11 bases between. Germline CDR1 and CDR2: SGHDT and YYEEEE. CDR3 sequence: CASSSTVWEQYF. The CDR3, as DNA: TGTGCCAGCAGCTCGACGGTCTGGGAGCAGTACTTC.

This clonotype was picked up many times. The chain recombines TRBV28 with TRBJ2-5; maybe TRBD2 (5 bases). The CDR3 is 15 residues long. V dropped 6 bases and J dropped 3 bases, with 17 bases sitting between them. The V gene's germline CDR1 is MDHEN and CDR2 SYDVKM. CDR3 region: CASSQDGLSKETQYF. CDR3 sequence (DNA): TGTGCCAGCAGCCAAGACGGACTTTCGAAAGAGACCCAGTACTTC.

This clonotype was found many times. The chain recombines TRBV11-2 with TRBJ2-2; D unresolved. Germline assignment: CDR1 SGHAT and CDR2 FQNNGV. This CDR3 spans 15 amino acids. The ends were cut back, 0 bases at V and 2 bases at J, with 7 bases in the middle. This CDR3 is CASSLERSNTGELFF. Here the CDR3 DNA reads TGTGCCAGCAGCTTAGAACGGTCCAACACCGGGGAGCTGTTTTTT.

This clonotype was seen at least ten times. V usage is TRBV2 and J usage is TRBJ2-3; 10 bases line up with TRBD2. This CDR3 spans 16 amino acids. The trim removed 4 bases at V and 2 bases at J, leaving 6 bases unmatched. From germline, CDR1 is SNHLY and CDR2 FYNNEI. The CDR3 protein is CASSGSGGAPTDTQYF. In DNA form, the CDR3 reads TGTGCCAGCAGTGGGAGCGGGGGGGCCCCCACAGATACGCAGTATTTT.

This clonotype was recorded at least ten times. The chain recombines TRBV9 with TRBJ2-2; tentative D call: TRBD2 (7 bases). V lost 4 bases, J lost 6 bases, and 22 bases lay in between. Germline V gene data show CDR1 as SGDLS and CDR2 as YYNGEE. There are 17 residues in the CDR3. Here the CDR3 DNA reads TGTGCCAGCAGCTCACTGGGGGGGGCGCGTTCTCCCGGGGAGCTGTTTTTT. Translated: CASSSLGGARSPGELFF.

This clonotype has ten or more counts. This chain links TRBV24-1 with TRBJ1-1, with D possibly TRBD1 on 5 matching bases. This CDR3 comprises 17 residues. V was clipped by 1 base and J by 2 bases, with 16 bases between them. Germline V gene data show CDR1 as KGHDR and CDR2 as SFDVKD. This CDR3 reads CATSDLSGPKVNTEAFF. CDR3 nucleotide sequence: TGTGCCACCAGTGATTTATCGGGACCGAAAGTAAACACTGAAGCTTTCTTT.

The gene calls are TRBV20-1 and TRBJ2-2, with D possibly matching TRBD2 (5 bases). This CDR3 contains 13 residues. Germline V CDR1 and CDR2: DFQATT, SNEGSKA (reference sequence). Trimming removed 6 bases from V and 4 bases from J, with 12 bases in between. CDR3 amino acids: CSALGIFTGELFF. In DNA, the CDR3 is TGCAGTGCCCTCGGGATCTTCACCGGGGAGCTGTTTTTT.

Regarding this clonotype: A much larger clone differs from this one at a single base, so this may be a read error. The chain has TRBV25-1 and TRBJ2-5; TRBD2 matches 9 bases. Germline CDR1 and CDR2: MGHDK and SYGVNS. This CDR3 contains 17 residues. The CDR3 nucleotides are TGTGCCAGCGGTGAACGGGGACTAGCCCGTACCCAAGAGACCCAGTACTTC. It is translated as CASGERGLARTQETQYF.

This clonotype was detected ten times or more. The rearrangement joins TRBV10-3 to TRBJ2-3, with 8 bases fitting TRBD2. Per germline, CDR1 ENHRY and CDR2 SYGVKD. V was clipped by 8 bases and J by 0 bases; unmatched bases: 7. The CDR3 spans 15 residues. CDR3 in DNA: TGTGCCATCCGCGGTAGCGGGACTAGCACAGATACGCAGTATTTT. Translated, it gives CAIRGSGTSTDTQYF.

This clonotype was counted at least ten times. The rearrangement joins TRBV5-1 to TRBJ2-5, with D tentatively TRBD1 (7 bases). The CDR3 has 14 residues. In germline, CDR1 is SGHRS, CDR2 YFSETQ. The ends were cut back, 4 bases at V and 0 bases at J, with 10 bases in the middle. Here the CDR3 DNA reads TGCGCCAGCAGCGCGGGACAGCACCAAGAGACCCAGTACTTC. This translates into CASSAGQHQETQYF.

This clonotype showed up just a few times. The chain uses TRBV7-6 and TRBJ2-5, with D possibly matching TRBD1 (6 bases). V was pared by 6 bases and J by 5 bases, with 25 bases between. The CDR3 runs 17 residues. Germline CDR1 SGHVS, CDR2 FNYEAQ. CDR3 in amino acids: CASSTDPDSPHRETQYF. CDR3 sequence (DNA): TGTGCCAGCAGTACCGATCCGGACAGTCCTCATAGGGAGACCCAGTACTTC.

This clonotype was detected many times. The rearrangement joins TRBV7-8 to TRBJ2-5; D is possibly TRBD1 (6 bases). V was shortened by 5 bases and J by 2 bases, with 12 bases between the two germline ends. The CDR3 sequence is 14 residues long. Germline V CDR1 and CDR2: SGHVS, FQNEAQ. This CDR3 reads CASSRGGQQETQYF. For the CDR3, the DNA is TGTGCCAGCAGCCGGGGCGGACAGCAAGAGACCCAGTACTTC.

This clonotype was found once. Being one base from a much bigger clone, this may be a read error. V is TRBV20-1 and J is TRBJ1-5; possible D gene TRBD1, 5 bases. Germline lookup yields CDR1 DFQATT and CDR2 SNEGSKA (reference sequence). This CDR3 contains 12 residues. Trimming stripped 2 bases from V and 11 bases from J, with 13 bases between. This CDR3 reads CSARRGEQTQHF. CDR3 nucleotides: TGCAGTGCTAGAAGGGGTGAACAGACCCAGCATTTT.

This clonotype was counted many times. The chain is built from TRBV14 and TRBJ2-3; weak D call: TRBD2 (5 bases). The CDR3 spans 16 residues. Trimming stripped 4 bases from V and 3 bases from J, with 17 bases between. From germline, CDR1 is SGHDN and CDR2 FVKESK. The CDR3 loop is CASSRRDLRLTDTQYF. CDR3 nucleotides: TGTGCCAGCAGCCGCCGGGATCTCCGCCTTACAGATACGCAGTATTTT.

This clonotype has at least ten counts. The V gene is TRBV11-2, the J gene TRBJ2-1; 15 positions match TRBD2. Trimming removed 4 bases from V and 8 bases from J; junction bases left unmatched: 12. This CDR3 comprises 18 residues. Germline CDR1 reads SGHAT; CDR2 reads FQNNGV. CDR3 DNA: TGTGCCAGCAGCTCCACAAGGACTAGCGGGAGGGCCTTCCATGAGCAGTTCTTC. Protein product: CASSSTRTSGRAFHEQFF.

This clonotype has ten or more counts. V usage is TRBV7-9 and J usage is TRBJ2-6; no firm D call. Germline assignment: CDR1 SEHNR and CDR2 FQNEAQ (reference sequence). The CDR3 sequence is 12 residues long. Trimming pared 0 bases from V and 11 bases from J, leaving 5 bases between. The CDR3 loop reads CASSLAPYVLTF. CDR3 DNA: TGTGCCAGCAGCTTAGCGCCCTACGTCCTGACTTTC.

This clonotype was observed at least ten times. The chain has TRBV18 and TRBJ2-7, with TRBD1 as a possible D gene (5 bases). This CDR3 has 13 amino acids. Germline CDR1 and CDR2: KGHSH and LQKENI. V was pared by 1 base and J by 3 bases, with 7 bases between. The CDR3 nucleotides are TGTGCCAGCTCACCACGGGGCGACTACGAGCAGTACTTC. Residues: CASSPRGDYEQYF.